A single T cell receptor (beta chain) is shown here with its context. Time point described: after neoadjuvant nivolumab, at surgical resection. Trimming cost V 6 bases and J 2 bases, with 7 bases left between them. Germline CDR1 is SNHLY and CDR2 is FYNNEI. The CDR3 has 13 amino acids. Profiled with immunoSEQ multiplex PCR; TCRdb holds only in-frame clones, not every one. The repertoire consists of more than 10,000 clones, with roughly 70% occurring once and the leading ten covering approximately 2.8%. The data originate from a study of neoadjuvant anti-PD-1 for oral cavity cancer. Study summary: Nivolumab at 3 mg/kg was mostly given biweekly, three to four doses, pre-surgery.

The source material was PBMCs, sampled after nivolumab (anti-PD-1) treatment. The TCR was taken from a person aged 35-80 years with oral cavity squamous cell carcinoma. The rearrangement uses TRBV2 and TRBJ2-2, with a tentative D call TRBD2 (5 bases). In DNA, the CDR3 is TGTGCCAGCAGAGCGGAAAACACCGGGGAGCTGTTTTTT. This sequence encodes CASRAENTGELFF.